This note documents a single TCR beta chain sequence. The antigen remains unidentified. Trimming removed 5 bases at V and 4 bases at J, with 9 bases between. Germline V gene data show CDR1 as SGHAT and CDR2 as FQNNGV. CDR3 length: 13 amino acids. This record belongs to a study of cytomegalovirus exposure and HLA in healthy donors. Overall study: Of the donors genotyped, 398 in all, 81% fell in the Caucasian-associated ancestry cluster.

Study-wide results and caveats: According to a later analysis, most TCR beta chains associated with CMV appeared HLA-restricted. Specificity for CMV antigens was confirmed in vitro for three of the CMV-associated chains.

Researchers ran the PCR with 60 Vbeta and 13 Jbeta primers. TCRdb keeps only in-frame clones here, not all; method: immunoSEQ multiplex PCR. This sample carries around 200,000 clones, with roughly 1.2% going to the ten biggest clones. This chain connects TRBV11-2 to TRBJ1-5; D is ambiguous. The sample taken for sequencing was PBMCs. The TCR originated in a girl aged 2 to 10 in good health and CMV-seropositive. The DNA of the CDR3 is TGTGCCAGCAGCCTCGGACTAAATCAGCCCCAGCATTTT. It encodes CASSLGLNQPQHF.